The clone carrying this T cell receptor (beta chain) has a handful of counts. One junction end disagrees with the germline gene, perhaps due to a read error. This record belongs to a study of Graves' ophthalmopathy and Graves' hyperthyroidism. Amplification targeted the TCR beta CDR3 regions, with RNA transcripts as the source material. RT-PCR was first run with HTBI primers, then multiplex PCR in a second round. TCRdb analysed the multiplex PCR reads with MiXCR anew, one entry per CDR3 protein. The repertoire includes 650,000 to 900,000 distinct CDR3 sequences, 40% of them detected once, and 40% to 45% sits in the top ten. Symptoms, serum thyroxine and TRAb, thyroid ultrasound, and orbital computed tomography formed the diagnostic basis. This CDR3 contains 14 residues. Germline CDR1 is SQVTM and CDR2 is ANQGSEA.

The chain recombines TRBV29-1 with TRBJ2-7, with D perhaps matching TRBD1 or TRBD2 (5 bases each). Sample: peripheral blood. The clonotype comes from an adult man with Graves' ophthalmopathy. The chain's CDR3 is CSAEARGDSYEQHF. DNA of the CDR3: TGCAGCGCTGAGGCAAGGGGAGATTCCTACGAGCAGCACTTC.